This T cell receptor (beta chain) was retrieved from a study of T cell repertoires in cytomegalovirus infection. Worth noting for this clonotype: Its antigen is unidentified.

With 4 bases clipped from V and 0 bases from J, the junction kept 13 bases outside the gene matches. From germline, CDR1 is ENHRY and CDR2 SYGVKD. The CDR3 loop spans 19 amino acids. TCRdb re-analysed the reads in MiXCR, keeping a single row per CDR3 protein. The table has about 340,000 distinct CDR3 sequences, approximately 32% seen once; the top ten hold around 19%. This sequence was found in a human donor in good health (CMV status not recorded). Some clones in this sample may be carry-over from other donors' samples. Sequencing was performed on cultured PBMCs, taken from culture after CMV antigen stimulation. The chain employs TRBV10-3 and TRBJ2-1, with TRBD2 identical over 9 bases. The CDR3 DNA sequence: TGTGCCATCAGTGGTACGTTAAGGGAGCGGGGGGACTCCTACAATGAGCAGTTCTTC. Amino acids: CAISGTLRERGDSYNEQFF.